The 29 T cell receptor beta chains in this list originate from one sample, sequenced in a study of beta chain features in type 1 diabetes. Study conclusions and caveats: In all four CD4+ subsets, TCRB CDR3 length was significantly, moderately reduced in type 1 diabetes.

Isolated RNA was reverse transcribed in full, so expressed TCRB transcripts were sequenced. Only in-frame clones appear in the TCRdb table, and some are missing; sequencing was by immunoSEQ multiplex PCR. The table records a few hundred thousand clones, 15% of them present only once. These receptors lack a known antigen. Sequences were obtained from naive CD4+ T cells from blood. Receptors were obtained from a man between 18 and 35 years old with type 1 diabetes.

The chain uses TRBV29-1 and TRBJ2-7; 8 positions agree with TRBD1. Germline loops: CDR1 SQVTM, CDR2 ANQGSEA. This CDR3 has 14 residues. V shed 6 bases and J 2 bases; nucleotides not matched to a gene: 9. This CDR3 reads CSVQSRDRTYEQYF. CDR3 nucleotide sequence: TGCAGCGTCCAGTCCCGGGACAGGACCTACGAGCAGTACTTC.

The CDR3 sequence is CASSSQPIGANYGYTF. The CDR3 DNA sequence: TGTGCCAGCAGCTCGCAACCTATCGGGGCTAACTATGGCTACACCTTC. The rearrangement joins TRBV7-2 to TRBJ1-2; D unresolved. The ends were cut back, 4 bases at V and 0 bases at J, with 15 bases in the middle. The CDR3 has 16 residues. Germline-derived CDR1 and CDR2 are SGHTA and FQGNSA.

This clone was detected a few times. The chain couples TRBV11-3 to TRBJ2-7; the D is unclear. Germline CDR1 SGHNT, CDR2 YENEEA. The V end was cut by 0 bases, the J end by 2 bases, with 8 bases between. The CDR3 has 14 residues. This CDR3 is CASSLDSQTYEQYF. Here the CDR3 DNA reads TGTGCCAGCAGCTTAGATAGTCAAACCTACGAGCAGTACTTC.

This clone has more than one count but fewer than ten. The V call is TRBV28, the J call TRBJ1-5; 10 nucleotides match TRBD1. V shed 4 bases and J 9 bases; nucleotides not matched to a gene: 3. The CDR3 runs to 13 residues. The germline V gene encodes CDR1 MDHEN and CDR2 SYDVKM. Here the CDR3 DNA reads TGTGCCAGCAGTTCGGGACAGGGGAGGCCCCAGCATTTT. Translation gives CASSSGQGRPQHF.

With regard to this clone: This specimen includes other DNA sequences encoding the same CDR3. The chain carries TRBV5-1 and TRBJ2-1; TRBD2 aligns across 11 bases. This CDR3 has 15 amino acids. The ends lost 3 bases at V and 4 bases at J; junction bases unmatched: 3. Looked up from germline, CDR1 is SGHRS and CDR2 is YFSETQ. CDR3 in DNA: TGCGCCAGCAGCTGGGGACTAGCGGATTACAATGAGCAGTTCTTC. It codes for CASSWGLADYNEQFF. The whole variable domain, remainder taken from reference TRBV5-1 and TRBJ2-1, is KAGVTQTPRYLIKTRGQQVTLSCSPISGHRSVSWYQQTPGQGLQFLFEYFSETQRNKGNFPGRFSGRQFSNSRSEMNVSTLELGDSALYLCASSWGLADYNEQFFGPGTRLTVL.

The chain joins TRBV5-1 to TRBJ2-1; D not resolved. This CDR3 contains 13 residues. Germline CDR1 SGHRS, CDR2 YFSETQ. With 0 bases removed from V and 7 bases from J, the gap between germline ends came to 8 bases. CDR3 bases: TGCGCCAGCAGCTTGGGAGGCTGGAATGAGCAGTTCTTC. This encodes CASSLGGWNEQFF.

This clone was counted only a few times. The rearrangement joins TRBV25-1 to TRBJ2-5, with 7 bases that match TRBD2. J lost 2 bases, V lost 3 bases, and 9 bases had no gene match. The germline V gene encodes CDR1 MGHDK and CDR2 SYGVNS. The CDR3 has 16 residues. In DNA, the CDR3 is TGTGCCAGCAGTGATCATACGGGGGGTACTCAAGAGACCCAGTACTTC. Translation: CASSDHTGGTQETQYF.

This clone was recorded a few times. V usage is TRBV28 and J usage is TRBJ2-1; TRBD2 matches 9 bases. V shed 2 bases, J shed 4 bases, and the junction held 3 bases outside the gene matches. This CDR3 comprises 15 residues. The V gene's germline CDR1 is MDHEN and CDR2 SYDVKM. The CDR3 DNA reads TGTGCCAGCAGTTTACCAGCGGGAGGTTACAATGAGCAGTTCTTC. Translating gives CASSLPAGGYNEQFF.

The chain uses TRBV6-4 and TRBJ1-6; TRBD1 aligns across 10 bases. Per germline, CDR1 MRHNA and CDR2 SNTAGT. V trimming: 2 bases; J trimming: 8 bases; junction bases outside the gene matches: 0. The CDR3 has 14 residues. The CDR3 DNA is TGTGCCAGCAGTGACGGGACAGGGGATTCACCCCTCCACTTT. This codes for CASSDGTGDSPLHF.

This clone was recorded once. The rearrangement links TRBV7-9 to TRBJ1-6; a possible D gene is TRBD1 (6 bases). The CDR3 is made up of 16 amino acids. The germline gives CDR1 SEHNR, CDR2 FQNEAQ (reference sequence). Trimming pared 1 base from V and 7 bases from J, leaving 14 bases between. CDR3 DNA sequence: TGTGCCAGCAGCTTAGTTTCAGGGGCTGGAAATTCACCCCTCCACTTT. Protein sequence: CASSLVSGAGNSPLHF.

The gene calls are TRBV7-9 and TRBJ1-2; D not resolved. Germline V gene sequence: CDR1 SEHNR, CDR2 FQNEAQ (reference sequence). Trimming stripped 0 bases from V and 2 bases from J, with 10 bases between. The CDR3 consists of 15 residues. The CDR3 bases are TGTGCCAGCAGCTTAGCCGAGATCCTAAACTATGGCTACACCTTC. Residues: CASSLAEILNYGYTF.

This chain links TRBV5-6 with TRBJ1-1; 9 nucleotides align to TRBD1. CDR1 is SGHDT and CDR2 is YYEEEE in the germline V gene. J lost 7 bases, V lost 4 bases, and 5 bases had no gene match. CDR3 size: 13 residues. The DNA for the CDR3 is TGTGCCAGCAGCCGCGACAGGGGGATTGAAGCTTTCTTT. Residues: CASSRDRGIEAFF.

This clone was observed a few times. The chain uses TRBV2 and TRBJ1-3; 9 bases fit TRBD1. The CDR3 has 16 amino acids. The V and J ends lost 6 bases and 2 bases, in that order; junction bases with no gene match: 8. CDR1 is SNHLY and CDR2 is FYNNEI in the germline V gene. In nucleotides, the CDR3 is TGTGCCAGCAGGCCGGGACAGGGACGGGCTGGAAACACCATATATTTT. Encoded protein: CASRPGQGRAGNTIYF.

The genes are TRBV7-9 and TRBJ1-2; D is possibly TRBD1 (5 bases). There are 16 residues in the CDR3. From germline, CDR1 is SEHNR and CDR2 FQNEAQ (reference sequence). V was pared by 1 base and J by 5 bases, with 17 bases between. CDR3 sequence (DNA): TGTGCCAGCAGCTTAGACCTCGGGGGAGAGGGTTATGGCTACACCTTC. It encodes CASSLDLGGEGYGYTF.

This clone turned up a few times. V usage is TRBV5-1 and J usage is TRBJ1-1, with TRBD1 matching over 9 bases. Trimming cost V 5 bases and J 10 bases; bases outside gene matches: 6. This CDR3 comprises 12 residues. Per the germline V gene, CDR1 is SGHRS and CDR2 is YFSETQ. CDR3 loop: CASSSDRGSAFF. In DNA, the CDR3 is TGCGCCAGCAGTTCGGACAGGGGTTCAGCTTTCTTT.

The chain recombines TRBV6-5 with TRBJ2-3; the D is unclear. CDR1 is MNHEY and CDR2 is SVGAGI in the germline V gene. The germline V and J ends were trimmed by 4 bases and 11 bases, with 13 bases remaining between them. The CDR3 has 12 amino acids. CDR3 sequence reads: CASSSKRNRQYF. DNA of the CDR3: TGTGCCAGCAGTTCTAAGAGGAATAGGCAGTATTTT.

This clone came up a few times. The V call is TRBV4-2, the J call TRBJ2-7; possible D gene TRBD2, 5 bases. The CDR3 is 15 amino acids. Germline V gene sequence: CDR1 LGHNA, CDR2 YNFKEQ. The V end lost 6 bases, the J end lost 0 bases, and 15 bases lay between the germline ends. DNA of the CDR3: TGTGCCAGCAGTTACACGGCTGGAGGCTCCTACGAGCAGTACTTC. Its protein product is CASSYTAGGSYEQYF.

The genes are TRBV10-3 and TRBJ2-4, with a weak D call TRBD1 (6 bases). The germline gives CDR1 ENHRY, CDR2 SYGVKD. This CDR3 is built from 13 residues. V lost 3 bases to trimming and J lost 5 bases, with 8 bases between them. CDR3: CAISDEGENIQYF. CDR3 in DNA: TGTGCCATCAGTGACGAGGGGGAAAACATTCAGTACTTC.

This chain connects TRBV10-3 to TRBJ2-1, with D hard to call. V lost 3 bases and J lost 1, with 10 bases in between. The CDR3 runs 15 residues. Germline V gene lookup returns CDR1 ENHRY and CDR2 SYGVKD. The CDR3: CAISDPLPSYNEQFF. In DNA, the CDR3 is TGTGCCATCAGTGACCCTCTACCTTCCTACAATGAGCAGTTCTTC.

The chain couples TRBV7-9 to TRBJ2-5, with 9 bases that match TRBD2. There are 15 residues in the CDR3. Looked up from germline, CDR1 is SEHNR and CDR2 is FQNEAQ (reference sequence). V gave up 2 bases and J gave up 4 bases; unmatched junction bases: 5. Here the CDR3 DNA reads TGTGCCAGCAGCTTAATCGCGGGAGGGGGAGAGACCCAGTACTTC. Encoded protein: CASSLIAGGGETQYF. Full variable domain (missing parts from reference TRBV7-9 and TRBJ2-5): DTGVSQNPRHKITKRGQNVTFRCDPISEHNRLYWYRQTLGQGPEFLTYFQNEAQLEKSRLLSDRFSAERPKGSFSTLEIQRTEQGDSAMYLCASSLIAGGGETQYFGPGTRLLVL.

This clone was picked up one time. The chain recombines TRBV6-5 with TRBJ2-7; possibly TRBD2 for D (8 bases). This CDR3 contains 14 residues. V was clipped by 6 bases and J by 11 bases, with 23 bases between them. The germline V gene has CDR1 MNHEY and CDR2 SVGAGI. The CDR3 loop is CASRSSGGAGVKYF. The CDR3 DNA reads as TGTGCCAGCAGATCTTCAGGGGGAGCGGGAGTTAAGTACTTC.

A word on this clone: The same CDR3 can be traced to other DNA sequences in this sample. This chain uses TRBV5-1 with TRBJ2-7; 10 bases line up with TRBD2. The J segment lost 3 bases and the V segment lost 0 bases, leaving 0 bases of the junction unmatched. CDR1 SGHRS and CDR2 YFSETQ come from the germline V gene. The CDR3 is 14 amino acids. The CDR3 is CASSLASGSYEQYF. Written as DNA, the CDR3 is TGCGCCAGCAGCTTGGCTAGCGGGAGCTACGAGCAGTACTTC.

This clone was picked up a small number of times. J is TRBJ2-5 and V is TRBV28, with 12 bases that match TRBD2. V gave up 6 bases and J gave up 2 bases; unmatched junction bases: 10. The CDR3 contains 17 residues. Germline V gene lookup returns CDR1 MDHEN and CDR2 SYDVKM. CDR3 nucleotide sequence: TGTGCCAGCAGACCCCGTGGACTAGCGGGGTATCAAGAGACCCAGTACTTC. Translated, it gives CASRPRGLAGYQETQYF. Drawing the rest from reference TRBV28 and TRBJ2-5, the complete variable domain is DVKVTQSSRYLVKRTGEKVFLECVQDMDHENMFWYRQDPGLGLRLIYFSYDVKMKEKGDIPEGYSVSREKKERFSLILESASTNQTSMYLCASRPRGLAGYQETQYFGPGTRLLVL.

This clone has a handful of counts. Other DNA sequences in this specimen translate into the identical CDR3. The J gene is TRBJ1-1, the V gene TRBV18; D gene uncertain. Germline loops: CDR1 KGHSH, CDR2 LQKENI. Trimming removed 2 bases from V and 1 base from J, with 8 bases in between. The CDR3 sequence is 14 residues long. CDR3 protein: CASSPAGRNTEAFF. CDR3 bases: TGTGCCAGCTCACCAGCAGGTCGGAACACTGAAGCTTTCTTT.

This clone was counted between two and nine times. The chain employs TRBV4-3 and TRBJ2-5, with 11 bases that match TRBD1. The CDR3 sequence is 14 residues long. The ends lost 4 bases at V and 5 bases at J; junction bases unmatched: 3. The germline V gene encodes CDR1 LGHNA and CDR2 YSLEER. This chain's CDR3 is CASSRRTGGETQYF. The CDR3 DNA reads TGCGCCAGCAGCCGTCGGACAGGGGGCGAGACCCAGTACTTC.

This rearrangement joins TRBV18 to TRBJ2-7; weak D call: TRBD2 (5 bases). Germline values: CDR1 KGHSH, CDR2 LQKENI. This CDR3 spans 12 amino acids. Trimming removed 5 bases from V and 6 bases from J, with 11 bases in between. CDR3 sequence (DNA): TGTGCCAGCTCATCCTCACTAGGCGAGCAGTACTTC. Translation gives CASSSSLGEQYF.

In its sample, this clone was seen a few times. This CDR3 is CASSLGTGNQPQHF. DNA for the CDR3: TGTGCCAGCAGCCTAGGGACAGGGAATCAGCCCCAGCATTTT. The chain recombines TRBV7-2 with TRBJ1-5, with 9 nucleotides matching TRBD1. The CDR3 loop spans 14 amino acids. Germline CDR1 SGHTA, CDR2 FQGNSA. V lost 5 bases to trimming and J lost 4 bases; unmatched junction nucleotides: 3.

CDR3 DNA: TGCGCCAGCAGCCAAGCGGGACTAGCGTTAGAGACCCAGTACTTC. Protein product: CASSQAGLALETQYF. This chain joins TRBV4-3 and TRBJ2-5; 10 positions agree with TRBD2. Trimming cost V 1 base and J 4 bases; bases outside gene matches: 3. Germline CDR1 reads LGHNA; CDR2 reads YSLEER. This CDR3 region has 15 residues.

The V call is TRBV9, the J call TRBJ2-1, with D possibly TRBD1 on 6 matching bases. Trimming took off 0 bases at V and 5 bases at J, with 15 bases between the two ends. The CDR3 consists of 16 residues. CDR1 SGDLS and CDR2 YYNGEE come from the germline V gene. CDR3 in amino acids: CASSVGGPRAHNEQFF. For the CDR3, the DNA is TGTGCCAGCAGCGTAGGGGGGCCAAGGGCCCACAATGAGCAGTTCTTC.